A single sample is the source of the 9 T cell receptor beta chains below, sequenced in a study of healthy donors' naive CD4 and CD8 T cells. Starting from 450 to 550 ng of total RNA, TCR libraries were made with linear amplification. TCRdb reanalysed the reads using MiXCR and keeps one entry per CDR3 protein. The data contain 150,000 to 200,000 distinct CDR3 sequences, 65% to 75% of them singletons. The sample comprised naive CD4+ and CD8+ T cells sorted from blood, pooled from several donors. Receptor source: a pool of human donors in good health; the sample pools cells from several healthy donors.

The V and J genes are TRBV29-1 and TRBJ1-2, with 10 bases that match TRBD1. Germline CDR1 is SQVTM and CDR2 is ANQGSEA. V dropped 6 bases and J dropped 7; count of bases not matched to a gene: 8. The CDR3 consists of 13 residues. The CDR3, as DNA: TGCAGCGTCGCCCCGGGACAGGGGCTTGGCTACACCTTC. Translated: CSVAPGQGLGYTF.

J is TRBJ1-1 and V is TRBV29-1; D possibly corresponds to TRBD1 (6 bases). Germline lookup yields CDR1 SQVTM and CDR2 ANQGSEA. With 6 bases removed from V and 9 bases from J, the gap between germline ends came to 20 bases. The CDR3 is 13 residues long. The chain's CDR3 is CSVEQGSRAQAFF. The CDR3 DNA sequence: TGCAGCGTGGAACAGGGCTCTCGGGCCCAAGCTTTCTTT.

This chain uses TRBV29-1 with TRBJ1-2, with TRBD1 identical over 8 bases. The CDR3 contains 13 residues. Trimming removed 6 bases from V and 4 bases from J; junction bases left unmatched: 7. From germline, CDR1 is SQVTM and CDR2 ANQGSEA. This CDR3 is CSVQYGQGYGYTF. The CDR3 coding sequence is TGCAGCGTCCAATATGGACAGGGCTATGGCTACACCTTC.

The chain is built from TRBV30 and TRBJ1-2, with D possibly TRBD1 on 5 matching bases. Germline V gene lookup returns CDR1 GTSNPN and CDR2 SVGIG (reference sequence). The V gene lost 6 bases and the J gene lost 13 bases, with 18 bases spanning the gap. This CDR3 has 11 residues. In DNA form, the CDR3 reads TGTGCCTGCCGGGACGGGACTTTCTCCACCTTC. It translates to CACRDGTFSTF.

DNA for the CDR3: TGTGCCAGCAGCTTGGAATACAATGAGCAGTTCTTC. Translated, it gives CASSLEYNEQFF. The gene calls are TRBV5-5 and TRBJ2-1; D is unclear. V lost 0 bases and J lost 4, with 2 bases in between. Germline assignment: CDR1 SGHKS and CDR2 YYEKEE (reference sequence). The CDR3 spans 12 residues. Supplemented by reference TRBV5-5 and TRBJ2-1, the full variable domain reads DAGVTQSPTHLIKTRGQQVTLRCSPISGHKSVSWYQQVLGQGPQFIFQYYEKEERGRGNFPDRFSARQFPNYSSELNVNALLLGDSALYLCASSLEYNEQFFGPGTRLTVL.

The chain combines TRBV5-4 with TRBJ2-3, with D possibly being TRBD2 (6 bases). V was trimmed by 0 bases and J by 2 bases, leaving 10 bases between them. This CDR3 contains 15 residues. Germline V gives CDR1 SGHNT, CDR2 YYREEE (reference sequence). CDR3 nucleotide sequence: TGTGCCAGCAGCTTGGGTGGCGGGGTCACAGATACGCAGTATTTT. Its protein is CASSLGGGVTDTQYF.

The CDR3 nucleotides are TGTGCCAGCAGTGAGCTTGTGGGGCCAGATACGCAGTATTTT. It is translated as CASSELVGPDTQYF. The rearrangement links TRBV2 to TRBJ2-3; D is perhaps TRBD1 (5 bases). Germline V gene data show CDR1 as SNHLY and CDR2 as FYNNEI. The V end was cut by 3 bases, the J end by 4 bases, with 11 bases between. The CDR3 consists of 14 residues.

This clonotype came up a few times. The V gene is TRBV19, the J gene TRBJ1-4; 9 bases line up with TRBD1. Germline V gene data show CDR1 as LNHDA and CDR2 as SQIVND (reference sequence). The CDR3 length is 14 residues. J lost 5 bases, V lost 7 bases, and 5 bases had no gene match. CDR3 DNA: TGTGCCAGTAACAACAGGGGGCCAAATGAAAAACTGTTTTTT. This gives the protein CASNNRGPNEKLFF.

The chain combines TRBV29-1 with TRBJ2-5, with D maybe TRBD2 (6 bases). V was pared by 7 bases and J by 2 bases, with 26 bases between. The CDR3 is 17 residues long. CDR1 and CDR2 (germline): SQVTM, ANQGSEA. The chain's CDR3 is CSALAGNSRRRQETQYF. CDR3 coding DNA: TGCAGCGCCCTGGCGGGAAACTCACGGCGCAGGCAAGAGACCCAGTACTTC.